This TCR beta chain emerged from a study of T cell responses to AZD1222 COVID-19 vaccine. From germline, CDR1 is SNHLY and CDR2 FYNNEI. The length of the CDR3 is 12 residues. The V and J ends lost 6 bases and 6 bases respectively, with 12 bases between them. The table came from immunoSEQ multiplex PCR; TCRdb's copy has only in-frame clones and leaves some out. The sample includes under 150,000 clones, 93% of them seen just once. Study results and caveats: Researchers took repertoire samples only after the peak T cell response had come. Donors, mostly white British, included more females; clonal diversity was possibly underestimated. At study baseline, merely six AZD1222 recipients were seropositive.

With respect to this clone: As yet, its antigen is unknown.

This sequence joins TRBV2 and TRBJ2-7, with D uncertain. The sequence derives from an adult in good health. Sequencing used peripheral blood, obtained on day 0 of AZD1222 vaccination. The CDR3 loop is CASRTTLGEQYF. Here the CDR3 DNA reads TGTGCCAGCAGGACAACCCTGGGCGAGCAGTACTTC.